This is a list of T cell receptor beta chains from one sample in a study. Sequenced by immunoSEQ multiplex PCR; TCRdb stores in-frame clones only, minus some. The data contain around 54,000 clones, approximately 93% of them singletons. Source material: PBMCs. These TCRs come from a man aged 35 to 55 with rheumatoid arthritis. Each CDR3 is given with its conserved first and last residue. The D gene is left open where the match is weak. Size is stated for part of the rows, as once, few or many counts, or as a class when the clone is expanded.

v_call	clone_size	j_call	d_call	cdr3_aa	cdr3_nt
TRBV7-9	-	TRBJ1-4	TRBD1	CASSLDISGQGNEKLFF	TGTGCCAGCAGCTTAGATATATCGGGACAGGGTAATGAAAAACTGTTTTTT
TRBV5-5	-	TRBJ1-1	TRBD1	CASSLGGQAKMGAFF	TGTGCCAGCAGCTTGGGAGGACAGGCAAAGATGGGAGCTTTCTTT
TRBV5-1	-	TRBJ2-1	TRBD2	CASSVGAGVFNEQFF	TGCGCCAGCAGCGTCGGCGCGGGAGTCTTCAATGAGCAGTTCTTC
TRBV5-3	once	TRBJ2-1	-	CASSSYNEQFF	TGTGCCAGCAGCTCCTACAATGAGCAGTTCTTC
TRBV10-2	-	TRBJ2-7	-	CASRQVSSYEQYF	TGCGCCAGCAGGCAGGTGAGCTCCTACGAGCAGTACTTC
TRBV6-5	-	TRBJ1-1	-	CASSYSLQMNTEAFF	TGTGCCAGCAGTTACTCTTTACAGATGAACACTGAAGCTTTCTTT
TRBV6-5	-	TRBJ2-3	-	CASSLTPGAADTQYF	TGTGCCAGCAGCCTTACCCCGGGGGCTGCAGATACGCAGTATTTT
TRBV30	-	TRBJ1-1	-	CAWRFGGDTEAFF	TGTGCCTGGAGATTTGGAGGGGACACTGAAGCTTTCTTT
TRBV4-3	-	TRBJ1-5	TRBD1	CASSQGTGGSNQPQHF	TGCGCCAGCAGCCAAGGGACAGGGGGGAGCAATCAGCCCCAGCATTTT
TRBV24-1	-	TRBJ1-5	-	CATSDPAEGLGNQPQHF	TGTGCCACCAGTGATCCGGCAGAGGGGTTAGGCAATCAGCCCCAGCATTTT
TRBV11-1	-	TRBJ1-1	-	CASSLRTNRGAFF	TGTGCCAGCAGCCTACGGACTAACCGAGGGGCTTTCTTT
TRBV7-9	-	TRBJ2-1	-	CASSFFGDEQFF	TGTGCCAGCAGCTTTTTCGGTGATGAGCAGTTCTTC
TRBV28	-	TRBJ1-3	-	CASSLRQSSGNTIYF	TGTGCCAGCAGTTTACGGCAGAGCTCTGGAAACACCATATATTTT
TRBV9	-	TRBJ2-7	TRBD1	CASSEGSGTGAYEQYF	TGTGCCAGCAGCGAGGGGTCCGGGACAGGGGCCTACGAGCAGTACTTC
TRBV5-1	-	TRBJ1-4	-	CASSPLGPNEKLFF	TGCGCCAGCAGCCCCCTGGGGCCTAATGAAAAACTGTTTTTT
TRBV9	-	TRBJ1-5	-	CASSVGGFNQPQHF	TGTGCCAGCAGCGTAGGAGGGTTTAATCAGCCCCAGCATTTT
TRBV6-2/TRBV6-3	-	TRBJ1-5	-	CASSYWENQPQHF	TGTGCCAGCAGTTATTGGGAAAATCAGCCCCAGCATTTT
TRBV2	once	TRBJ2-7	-	CASSPLPSEQYF	TGTGCCAGCAGCCCCCTACCATCCGAGCAGTACTTC
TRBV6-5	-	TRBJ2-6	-	CASSYTRGSGANVLTF	TGTGCCAGCAGTTATACCCGCGGGTCTGGGGCCAACGTCCTGACTTTC
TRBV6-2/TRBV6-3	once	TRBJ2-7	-	CASSPSYEQYF	TGTGCCAGCAGCCCGTCCTACGAGCAGTACTTC
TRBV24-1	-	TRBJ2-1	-	CATSEGGPSRREQFF	TGTGCCACCAGTGAGGGGGGACCCTCAAGGCGTGAGCAGTTCTTC
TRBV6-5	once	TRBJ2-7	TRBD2	CASSNSGFSSYEQYF	TGTGCCAGCAGCAATAGCGGGTTTAGCTCCTACGAGCAGTACTTC
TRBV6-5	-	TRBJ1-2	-	CASSYSQASQGYTF	TGTGCCAGCAGTTACTCCCAGGCCTCTCAGGGCTACACCTTC
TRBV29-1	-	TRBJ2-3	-	CSAGWGGGDTQYF	TGCAGCGCTGGCTGGGGAGGGGGAGATACGCAGTATTTT
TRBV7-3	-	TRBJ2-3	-	CASSLIGPTMTSTDTQYF	TGTGCCAGCAGCTTAATTGGTCCTACAATGACTAGCACAGATACGCAGTATTTT
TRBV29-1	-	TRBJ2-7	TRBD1	CSVGTGPTYEQYF	TGCAGCGTAGGGACAGGCCCGACCTACGAGCAGTACTTC
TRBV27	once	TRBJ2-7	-	CASSLAGSPYEQYF	TGTGCCAGCAGTTTAGCGGGGAGCCCCTACGAGCAGTACTTC
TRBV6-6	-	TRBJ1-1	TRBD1	CASSPGTALKRWNTEAFF	TGTGCCAGCAGTCCCGGGACAGCCTTAAAACGTTGGAACACTGAAGCTTTCTTT
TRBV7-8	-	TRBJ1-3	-	CASSLGGAGSGNTIYF	TGTGCCAGCAGCTTAGGGGGAGCGGGTTCCGGAAACACCATATATTTT
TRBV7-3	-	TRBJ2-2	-	CASSLTSSTGELFF	TGTGCCAGCAGCTTAACTAGTTCCACCGGGGAGCTGTTTTTT
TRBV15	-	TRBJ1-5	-	CATSRNGGNQPQHF	TGTGCCACTTCGCGAAACGGGGGCAATCAGCCCCAGCATTTT
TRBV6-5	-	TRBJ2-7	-	CASRGRTSPYDEQYF	TGTGCCAGCAGGGGACGGACCAGCCCCTATGACGAGCAGTACTTC
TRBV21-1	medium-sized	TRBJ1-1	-	CASSSTRGAFF	TGTGCCAGCAGCTCAACCCGGGGAGCTTTCTTT
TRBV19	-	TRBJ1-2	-	CASSTYQNGYTF	TGTGCCAGTAGTACTTACCAGAATGGCTACACCTTC
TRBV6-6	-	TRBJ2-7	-	CASSYPRQDEQYF	TGTGCCAGCAGTTACCCAAGACAGGACGAGCAGTACTTC
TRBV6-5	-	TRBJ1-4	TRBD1	CASSYQTGRDEKLFF	TGTGCCAGCAGTTATCAGACAGGGCGCGATGAAAAACTGTTTTTT
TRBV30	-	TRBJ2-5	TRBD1	CAWSQGASETQYF	TGTGCCTGGAGCCAGGGGGCTTCGGAGACCCAGTACTTC
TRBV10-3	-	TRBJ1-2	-	CAISESPGVGAGYTF	TGTGCCATCAGTGAGTCCCCCGGAGTAGGGGCTGGCTACACCTTC
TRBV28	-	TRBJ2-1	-	CASSFSAGSLYNEQFF	TGTGCCAGCAGTTTCTCCGCGGGATCCCTCTACAATGAGCAGTTCTTC
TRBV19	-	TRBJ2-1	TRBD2	CASRSLAGNNEQFF	TGTGCCAGTAGATCTCTAGCGGGGAACAATGAGCAGTTCTTC
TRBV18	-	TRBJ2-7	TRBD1	CASSPGQGPSYEQYF	TGTGCCAGCTCACCGGGACAGGGGCCCTCCTACGAGCAGTACTTC
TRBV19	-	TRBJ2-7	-	CASSIGGRPSEQYF	TGTGCCAGTAGTATAGGAGGACGGCCTTCCGAGCAGTACTTC
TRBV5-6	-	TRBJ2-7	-	CASSRGPGTYEQYF	TGTGCCAGCAGCAGGGGACCGGGAACCTACGAGCAGTACTTC
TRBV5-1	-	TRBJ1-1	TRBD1	CASSLGQGVLNTEAFF	TGCGCCAGCAGCCTAGGACAGGGCGTTTTGAACACTGAAGCTTTCTTT
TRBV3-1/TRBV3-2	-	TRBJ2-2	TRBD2	CASRLAGVNTGELFF	TGTGCCAGCAGATTAGCGGGAGTGAACACCGGGGAGCTGTTTTTT
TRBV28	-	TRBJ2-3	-	CASSLGPDTQYF	TGTGCCAGCAGTCTGGGCCCAGATACGCAGTATTTT
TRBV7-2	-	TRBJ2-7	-	CASSSNRGYEQYF	TGTGCCAGCAGCTCAAATAGGGGATACGAGCAGTACTTC
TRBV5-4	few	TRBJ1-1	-	CASSPSRGGWTEAFF	TGTGCCAGCAGCCCGTCCCGGGGAGGGTGGACTGAAGCTTTCTTT
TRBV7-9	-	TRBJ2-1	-	CASSSPWDHEQFF	TGTGCCAGCAGCTCTCCTTGGGACCATGAGCAGTTCTTC
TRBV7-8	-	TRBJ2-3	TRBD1	CASSSRDRVWLADTQYF	TGTGCCAGCAGCTCCCGGGACAGGGTTTGGTTGGCAGATACGCAGTATTTT